This T cell receptor beta chain was documented in a study of T cell responses to AZD1222 COVID-19 vaccine. In regard to this clone: Its antigen is not identified.

Per germline, CDR1 MDHEN and CDR2 SYDVKM. Trimming pared 7 bases from V and 9 bases from J, leaving 19 bases between. There are 14 residues in the CDR3. Here immunoSEQ multiplex PCR was the method, and the copy in TCRdb shows in-frame clones only, minus some. This table has about 150,000 clones, roughly 86% appearing once. The study's findings and limits: The reported proportion of spike-specific TCRs targeting unmutated variant regions was nearly half.

This sequence was found in an adult who received the MenACWY meningococcal vaccine as a control. The genes are TRBV28 and TRBJ2-1, with a possible D match to TRBD2 (5 bases). This specimen was peripheral blood, taken 28 days after the second dose of the MenACWY control vaccine. This chain's CDR3 is CASTVLGAHGEQFF. The DNA of the CDR3 is TGTGCCAGCACCGTCTTGGGAGCTCATGGTGAGCAGTTCTTC.